This TCR beta chain was observed in a study of T-cell memory formation after mild COVID-19. Background on the study: Across donors, TCR clusters were largely donor specific.

Study-level points and caveats: The study found balanced CD4/CD8 in clones contracting day 15 to 85 and a CD4+ lean in later expanders. Those CD4+ clones that contracted were mainly in CM and EM (CD8+ ones in EMRA).

This clonotype showed up just a few times. Its specificity is unknown. CDR1 and CDR2 from the germline V gene are SGHAT and FQNNGV. The length of the CDR3 is 13 residues. V lost 8 bases, J lost 5 bases, and 16 bases lay in between. TCRdb redid the calling of the 5' RACE reads with MiXCR, one entry per CDR3 protein. The table lists around 300,000 distinct CDR3 sequences, approximately 12% of them singletons. Sequencing was performed on PBMCs or a T cell subset sorted from them (not recorded which). The receptor was derived from a man between 18 and 29 years old who had mild COVID-19 (a few samples of this study predate the infection). Cell type and time point are not known. This sequence joins TRBV11-2 and TRBJ2-7; D is unresolved. Written as DNA, the CDR3 is TGTGCCAGCCTCTTCATGATCGGCAACGAGCAGTACTTC. Translation: CASLFMIGNEQYF.